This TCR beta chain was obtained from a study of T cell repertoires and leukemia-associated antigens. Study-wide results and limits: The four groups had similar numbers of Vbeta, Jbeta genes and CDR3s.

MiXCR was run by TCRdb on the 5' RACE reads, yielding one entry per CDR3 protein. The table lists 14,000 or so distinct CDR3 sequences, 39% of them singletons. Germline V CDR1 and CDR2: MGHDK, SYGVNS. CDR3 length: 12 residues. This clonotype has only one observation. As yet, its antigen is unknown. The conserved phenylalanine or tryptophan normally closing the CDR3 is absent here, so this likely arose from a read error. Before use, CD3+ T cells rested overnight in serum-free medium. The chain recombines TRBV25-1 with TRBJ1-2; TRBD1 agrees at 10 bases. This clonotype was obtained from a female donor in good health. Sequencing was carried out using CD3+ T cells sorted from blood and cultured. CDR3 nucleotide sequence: TGCGCCAGCAGTGACAGGGGGCATGGCTACACCTCC. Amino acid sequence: CASSDRGHGYTS.